This is a list of T cell receptor beta chains from one sample in a study of esophageal squamous cell carcinoma under preoperative chemotherapy. TCRdb passed the PCR reads through MiXCR, listing each CDR3 protein once. The sample includes roughly 15,000 distinct CDR3 sequences, 40% to 55% of them seen just once. Sampling was done from a patient given preoperative chemotherapy. The receptors were gathered from a human donor with esophageal squamous cell carcinoma. The donor label of this sample is uncertain. The CDR3 runs from the conserved cysteine through the conserved F or W. A D gene is named only where the DNA matches it firmly. Not every row has a clone size; where given, it reads once, few, many or a size class.

J | size | D | V | CDR3 | DNA
TRBJ1-4 | many | NA | TRBV12-3/TRBV12-4 | CASSLAGEGEKLFF | TGTGCCAGCAGTTTAGCAGGGGAGGGTGAAAAACTGTTTTTT
TRBJ1-2 | medium-sized | TRBD1 | TRBV27 | CASSSRQGKVRGYTF | TGTGCCAGCAGTTCACGACAGGGGAAGGTGCGGGGCTACACCTTC
TRBJ1-2 | NA | NA | TRBV6-1 | CASSEYKGDGYTF | TGTGCCAGCAGTGAATACAAAGGGGACGGCTACACCTTC
TRBJ2-3 | few | NA | TRBV28 | CASRVSTDTQYF | TGTGCCAGCAGGGTTAGCACAGATACGCAGTATTTT
TRBJ2-4 | NA | NA | TRBV7-8 | CASSLVGLSAQNIQYF | TGTGCCAGCAGCTTAGTGGGGCTGTCGGCCCAAAACATTCAGTATTTC
TRBJ2-3 | few | NA | TRBV7-3 | CASSPGDTDTQYF | TGTGCCAGCAGCCCAGGCGACACAGATACTCAGTATTTC
TRBJ2-1 | medium-sized | TRBD1 | TRBV6-1 | CASPHKPGDRVISNDEQFF | TGTGCCAGTCCTCATAAGCCCGGAGACAGGGTGATATCGAACGATGAGCAGTTCTTC
TRBJ2-1 | NA | NA | TRBV7-2 | CASRPRAGSSYNEQFF | TGTGCCAGCAGACCCCGCGCAGGGAGCTCCTACAATGAGCAGTTCTTC
TRBJ2-5 | NA | NA | TRBV5-6 | CASSRPKETQYF | TGTGCCAGCAGCCGGCCAAAAGAGACCCAGTACTTC
TRBJ2-4 | NA | TRBD1 | TRBV7-6 | CASSLGRTGSSKNIQYF | TGTGCCAGCAGCTTGGGGAGGACAGGGTCATCCAAAAACATTCAGTACTTC
TRBJ2-3 | NA | TRBD1 | TRBV12-3/TRBV12-4 | CASSLNLVTGASNTGKQYF | TGTGCCAGCAGTTTAAATCTGGTGACAGGGGCGTCGAACACCGGGAAGCAGTATTTT
TRBJ2-3 | NA | TRBD2 | TRBV7-2 | CASAGRRGGDPETQYF | TGTGCCAGCGCGGGGCGACGGGGGGGGGACCCAGAGACCCAGTATTTC
TRBJ2-3 | NA | TRBD1 | TRBV7-2 | CASKTTTGARTDTQYF | TGTGCCAGCAAGACAACCACAGGGGCTCGCACAGATACGCAGTATTTT
TRBJ2-3 | NA | TRBD2 | TRBV7-3 | CARSGGRDPDTQYF | TGTGCGAGGAGCGGGGGACGTGACCCAGATACGCAGTACTTT
TRBJ2-5 | NA | NA | TRBV7-2 | CASSFAIYETQYF | TGTGCCAGCAGCTTCGCCATTTACGAGACCCAGTACTTC
TRBJ2-1 | many | TRBD2 | TRBV7-2 | CASSWAGGPGEQFF | TGTGCCAGCAGCTGGGCGGGGGGGCCCGGTGAGCAGTTCTTC
TRBJ2-3 | few | NA | TRBV7-2 | CASSTRWTGRTDTQYF | TGTGCCAGCAGCACCCGGTGGACGGGACGGACAGATACGCAGTATTTT
TRBJ2-7 | medium-sized | TRBD1 | TRBV7-6 | CASSSRQGDYEQYF | TGTGCCAGCAGCTCCCGACAGGGAGACTACGAGCAGTACTTC
TRBJ2-7 | few | NA | TRBV6-5 | CASSYSMGASALLYEQYF | TGTGCCAGCAGTTACTCTATGGGGGCGTCCGCACTTCTTTACGAGCAGTACTTC
TRBJ2-3 | NA | NA | TRBV6-2/TRBV6-3 | CASRGLASDTQYF | TGTGCCAGCAGGGGATTAGCGTCAGATACGCAGTATTTT
TRBJ2-5 | NA | NA | TRBV6-5 | CASSSLDCFTDTQYF | TGTGCCAGCAGTTCATTGGACTGTTTCACAGATACCCAGTACTTC
TRBJ2-1 | few | NA | TRBV20-1 | CSAPSRPWGTYNEQFF | TGCAGTGCTCCCTCCAGACCTTGGGGAACCTACAATGAGCAGTTCTTC
TRBJ2-1 | many | NA | TRBV7-2 | CASSLERGVSNEQFF | TGTGCCAGCAGCTTAGAGAGAGGGGTAAGCAATGAGCAGTTCTTC